The 2 T cell receptor beta chains reported below all come from one sample, sequenced in a study of T cell responses to AZD1222 COVID-19 vaccine. Produced via immunoSEQ multiplex PCR; TCRdb's table is partial and in-frame only. There are some 130,000 clones in the sample; roughly 90% occur only once, and less than 3.5% lies in the top ten. The sample consisted of peripheral blood, taken 28 days after the second AZD1222 dose. These receptors all come from an adult who received the AZD1222 COVID-19 vaccine.

The chain carries TRBV7-2 and TRBJ2-2; the match to TRBD1 covers 8 bases. Per the germline V gene, CDR1 is SGHTA and CDR2 is FQGNSA. This CDR3 comprises 15 residues. V shed 4 bases and J 6 bases; nucleotides not matched to a gene: 7. The CDR3 region is CASSSWTGYPGELFF. DNA of the CDR3: TGTGCCAGCAGCTCCTGGACAGGGTACCCCGGGGAGCTGTTTTTT.

The rearrangement uses TRBV5-1 and TRBJ2-1; D might be TRBD2 (6 bases). The CDR3 contains 17 residues. From germline, CDR1 is SGHRS and CDR2 YFSETQ. The V end lost 1 base, the J end lost 0 bases, and 14 bases lay between the germline ends. The CDR3 DNA sequence: TGCGCCAGCAGCTTGCGTGGGACTGGCGGCTCCTACAATGAGCAGTTCTTC. This codes for CASSLRGTGGSYNEQFF.